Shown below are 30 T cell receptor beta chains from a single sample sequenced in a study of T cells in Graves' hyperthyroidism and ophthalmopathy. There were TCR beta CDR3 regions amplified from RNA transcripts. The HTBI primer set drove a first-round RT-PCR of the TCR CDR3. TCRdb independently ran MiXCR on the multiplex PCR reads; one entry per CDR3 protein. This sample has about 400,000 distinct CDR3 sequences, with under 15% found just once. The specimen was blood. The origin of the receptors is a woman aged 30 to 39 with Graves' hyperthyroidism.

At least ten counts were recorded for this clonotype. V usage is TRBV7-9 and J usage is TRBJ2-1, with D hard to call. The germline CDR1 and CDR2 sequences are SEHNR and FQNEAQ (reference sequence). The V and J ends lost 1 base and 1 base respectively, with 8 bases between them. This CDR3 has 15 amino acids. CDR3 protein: CASSLDAVSYNEQFF. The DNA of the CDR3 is TGTGCCAGCAGCTTAGACGCAGTGTCCTACAATGAGCAGTTCTTC. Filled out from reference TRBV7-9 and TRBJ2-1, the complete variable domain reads DTGVSQNPRHKITKRGQNVTFRCDPISEHNRLYWYRQTLGQGPEFLTYFQNEAQLEKSRLLSDRFSAERPKGSFSTLEIQRTEQGDSAMYLCASSLDAVSYNEQFFGPGTRLTVL.

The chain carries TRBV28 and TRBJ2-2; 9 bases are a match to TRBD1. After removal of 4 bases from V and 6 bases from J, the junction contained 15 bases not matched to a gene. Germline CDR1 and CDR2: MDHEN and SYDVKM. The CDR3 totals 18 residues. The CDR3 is CASSSPRTGAHSSGELFF. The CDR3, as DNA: TGTGCCAGCAGTTCACCTAGGACAGGGGCGCATTCTTCCGGGGAGCTGTTTTTT.

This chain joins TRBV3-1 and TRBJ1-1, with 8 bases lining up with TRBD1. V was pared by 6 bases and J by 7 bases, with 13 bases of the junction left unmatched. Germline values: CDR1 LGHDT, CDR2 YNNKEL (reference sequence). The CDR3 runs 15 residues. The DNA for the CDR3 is TGTGCCAGCAGTCCAACAGGGGGGGGTTCGGGTGAAGCTTTCTTT. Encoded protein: CASSPTGGGSGEAFF.

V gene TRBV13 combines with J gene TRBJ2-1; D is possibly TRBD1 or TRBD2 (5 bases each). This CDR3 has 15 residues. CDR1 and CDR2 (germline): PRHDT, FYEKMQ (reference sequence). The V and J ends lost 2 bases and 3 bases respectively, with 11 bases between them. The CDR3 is CASSLPGRHYNEQFF. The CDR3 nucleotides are TGTGCCAGCAGCTTACCGGGGCGCCACTACAATGAGCAGTTCTTC.

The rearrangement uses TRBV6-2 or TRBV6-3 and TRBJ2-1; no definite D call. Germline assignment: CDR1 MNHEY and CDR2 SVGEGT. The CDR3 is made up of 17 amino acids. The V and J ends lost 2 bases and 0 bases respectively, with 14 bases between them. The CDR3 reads CASSYQLDAPSYNEQFF. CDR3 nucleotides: TGTGCCAGCAGTTACCAGTTGGACGCACCCTCCTACAATGAGCAGTTCTTC.

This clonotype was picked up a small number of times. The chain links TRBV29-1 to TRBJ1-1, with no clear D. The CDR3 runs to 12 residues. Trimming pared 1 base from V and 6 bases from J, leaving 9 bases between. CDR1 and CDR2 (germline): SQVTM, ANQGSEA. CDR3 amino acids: CSVEGGGAEAFF. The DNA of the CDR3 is TGCAGCGTTGAAGGAGGCGGGGCTGAAGCTTTCTTT.

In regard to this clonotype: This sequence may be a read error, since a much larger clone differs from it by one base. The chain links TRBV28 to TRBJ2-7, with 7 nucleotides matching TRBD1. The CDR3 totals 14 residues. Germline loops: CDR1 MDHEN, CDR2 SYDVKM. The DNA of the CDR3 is TGTGCCAGCATCCCCGCCGGACAGGCCTACGAGCGGTACTTC. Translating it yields CASIPAGQAYERYF. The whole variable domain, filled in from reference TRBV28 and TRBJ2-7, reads DVKVTQSSRYLVKRTGEKVFLECVQDMDHENMFWYRQDPGLGLRLIYFSYDVKMKEKGDIPEGYSVSREKKERFSLILESASTNQTSMYLCASIPAGQAYERYFGPGTRLTVT.

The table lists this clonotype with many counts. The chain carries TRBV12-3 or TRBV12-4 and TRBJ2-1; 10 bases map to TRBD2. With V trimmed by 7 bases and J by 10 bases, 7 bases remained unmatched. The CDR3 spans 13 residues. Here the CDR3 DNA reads TGTGCCAGCATCGATAGCGGGAGGCGAGAGCAGTTCTTC. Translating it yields CASIDSGRREQFF.

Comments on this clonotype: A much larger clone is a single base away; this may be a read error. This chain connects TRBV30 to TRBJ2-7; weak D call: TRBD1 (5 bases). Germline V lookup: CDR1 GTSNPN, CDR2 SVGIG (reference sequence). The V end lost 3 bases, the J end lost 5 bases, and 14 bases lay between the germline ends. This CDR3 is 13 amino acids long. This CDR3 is CAWRQDLPDEQYF. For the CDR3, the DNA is TGTGCCTGGAGACAGGATCTTCCGGACGAGCAGTACTTC.

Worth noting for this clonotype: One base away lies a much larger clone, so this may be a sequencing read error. CDR3 amino acids: CASSLLGRPSKGETQYF. The CDR3 DNA is TGCGCCAGCAGCCTCCTCGGACGTCCCTCCAAAGGAGAGACCCAGTACTTC. The V and J genes are TRBV5-1 and TRBJ2-5; D is unclear. With 4 bases removed from V and 4 bases from J, the gap between germline ends came to 23 bases. The CDR3 spans 17 residues. Germline CDR1 and CDR2: SGHRS and YFSETQ.

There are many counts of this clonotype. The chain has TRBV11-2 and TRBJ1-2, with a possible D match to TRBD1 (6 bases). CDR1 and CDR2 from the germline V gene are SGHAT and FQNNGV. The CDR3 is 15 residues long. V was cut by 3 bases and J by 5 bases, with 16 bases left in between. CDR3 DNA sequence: TGTGCCAGCAGCTTGGCGCCGGACAGACTTTATGGCTACACCTTC. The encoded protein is CASSLAPDRLYGYTF.

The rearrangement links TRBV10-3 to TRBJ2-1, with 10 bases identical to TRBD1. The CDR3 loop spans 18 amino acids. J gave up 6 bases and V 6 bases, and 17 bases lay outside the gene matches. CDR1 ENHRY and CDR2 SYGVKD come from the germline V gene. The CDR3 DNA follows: TGTGCCATCAGCTTACTCAACACCGGGACAGGGGTGCCCAATGAGCAGTTCTTC. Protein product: CAISLLNTGTGVPNEQFF.

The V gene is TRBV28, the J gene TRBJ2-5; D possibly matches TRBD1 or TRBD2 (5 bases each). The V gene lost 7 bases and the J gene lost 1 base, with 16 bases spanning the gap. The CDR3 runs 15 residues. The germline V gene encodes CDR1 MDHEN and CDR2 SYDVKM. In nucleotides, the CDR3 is TGTGCCAGCAATCACAGGTTGGGGAGCCAAGAGACCCAGTACTTC. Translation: CASNHRLGSQETQYF.

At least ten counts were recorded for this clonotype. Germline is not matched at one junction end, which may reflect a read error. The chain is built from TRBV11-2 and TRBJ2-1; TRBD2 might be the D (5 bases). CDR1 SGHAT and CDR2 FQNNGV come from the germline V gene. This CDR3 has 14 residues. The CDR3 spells CASSLGSSYNEQFF. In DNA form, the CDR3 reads TGTGCCAGCAGTTTAGGGAGCTCCTACAATGAGCAGTTCTTC.

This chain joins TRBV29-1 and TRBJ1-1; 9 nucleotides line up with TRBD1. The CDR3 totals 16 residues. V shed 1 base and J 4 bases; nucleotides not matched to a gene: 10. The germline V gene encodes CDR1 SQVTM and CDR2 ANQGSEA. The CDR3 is CSVEVLDRGGSTEAFF. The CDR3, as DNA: TGCAGCGTTGAAGTTTTGGACAGGGGCGGTTCCACTGAAGCTTTCTTT.

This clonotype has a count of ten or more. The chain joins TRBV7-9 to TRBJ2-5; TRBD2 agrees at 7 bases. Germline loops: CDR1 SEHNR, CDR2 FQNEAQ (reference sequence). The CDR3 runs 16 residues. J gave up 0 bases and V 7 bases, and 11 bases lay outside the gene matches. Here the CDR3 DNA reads TGTGCCAGCACCGAAGGGAGCGGGGTACACCAAGAGACCCAGTACTTC. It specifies CASTEGSGVHQETQYF.

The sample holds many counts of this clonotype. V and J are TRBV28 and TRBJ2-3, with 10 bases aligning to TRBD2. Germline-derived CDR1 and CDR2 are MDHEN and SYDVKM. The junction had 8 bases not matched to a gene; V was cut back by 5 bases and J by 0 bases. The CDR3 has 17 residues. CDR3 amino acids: CASSGLADPYSTDTQYF. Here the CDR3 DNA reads TGTGCCAGCAGTGGACTAGCGGACCCATATAGCACAGATACGCAGTATTTT.

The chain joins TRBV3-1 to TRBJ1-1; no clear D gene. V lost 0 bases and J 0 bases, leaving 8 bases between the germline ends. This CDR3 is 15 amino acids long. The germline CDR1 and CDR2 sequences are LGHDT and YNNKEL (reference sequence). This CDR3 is CASSQEKDLNTEAFF. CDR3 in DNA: TGTGCCAGCAGCCAAGAAAAGGATTTGAACACTGAAGCTTTCTTT.

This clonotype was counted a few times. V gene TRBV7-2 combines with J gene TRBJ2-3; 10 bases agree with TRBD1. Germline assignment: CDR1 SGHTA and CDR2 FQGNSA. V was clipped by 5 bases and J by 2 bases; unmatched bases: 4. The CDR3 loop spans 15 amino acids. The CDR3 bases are TGTGCCAGCAGCGTGGACAGGGGGGTCACAGATACGCAGTATTTT. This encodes CASSVDRGVTDTQYF. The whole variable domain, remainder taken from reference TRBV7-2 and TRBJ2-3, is GAGVSQSPSNKVTEKGKDVELRCDPISGHTALYWYRQSLGQGLEFLIYFQGNSAPDKSGLPSDRFSAERTGGSVSTLTIQRTQQEDSAVYLCASSVDRGVTDTQYFGPGTRLTVL.

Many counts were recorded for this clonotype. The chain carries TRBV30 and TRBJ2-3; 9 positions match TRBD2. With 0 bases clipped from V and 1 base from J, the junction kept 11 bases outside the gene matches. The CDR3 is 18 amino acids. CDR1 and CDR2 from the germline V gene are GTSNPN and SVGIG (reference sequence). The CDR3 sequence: CAWSVESGRPLGTDTQYF. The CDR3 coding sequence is TGTGCCTGGAGTGTAGAAAGCGGGAGGCCCCTCGGCACAGATACGCAGTATTTT. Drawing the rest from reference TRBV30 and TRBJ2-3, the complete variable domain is SQTIHQWPATLVQPVGSPLSLECTVEGTSNPNLYWYRQAAGRGLQLLFYSVGIGQISSEVPQNLSASRPQDRQFILSSKKLLLSDSGFYLCAWSVESGRPLGTDTQYFGPGTRLTVL.

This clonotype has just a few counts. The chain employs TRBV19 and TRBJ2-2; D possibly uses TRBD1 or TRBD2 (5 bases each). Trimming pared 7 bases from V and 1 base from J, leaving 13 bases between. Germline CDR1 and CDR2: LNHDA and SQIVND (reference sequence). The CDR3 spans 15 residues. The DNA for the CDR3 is TGTGCCAGTACCCCCCAGGGACGGAACACCGGGGAGCTGTTTTTT. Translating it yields CASTPQGRNTGELFF.

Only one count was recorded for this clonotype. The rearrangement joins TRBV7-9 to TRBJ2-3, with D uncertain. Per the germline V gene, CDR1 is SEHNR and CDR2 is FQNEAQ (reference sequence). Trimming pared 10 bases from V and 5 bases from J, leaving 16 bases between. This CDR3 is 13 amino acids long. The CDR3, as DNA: TGTGCCATTCCTAGGGTACAATTAGATACGCAGTATTTT. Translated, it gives CAIPRVQLDTQYF.

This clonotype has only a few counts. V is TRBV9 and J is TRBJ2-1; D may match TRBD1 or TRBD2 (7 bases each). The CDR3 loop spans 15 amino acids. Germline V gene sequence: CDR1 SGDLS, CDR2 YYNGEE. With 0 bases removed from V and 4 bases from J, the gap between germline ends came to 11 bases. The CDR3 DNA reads TGTGCCAGCAGCGTAGGGCAGGGGGGGTACAATGAGCAGTTCTTC. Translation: CASSVGQGGYNEQFF.

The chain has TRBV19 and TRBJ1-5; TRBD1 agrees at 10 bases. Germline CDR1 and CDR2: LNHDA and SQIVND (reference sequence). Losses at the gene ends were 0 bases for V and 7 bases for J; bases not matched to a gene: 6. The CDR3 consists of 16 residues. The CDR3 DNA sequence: TGTGCCAGTAGTATAGACGGGACAGGGGCTGGGCAGCCCCAGCATTTT. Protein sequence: CASSIDGTGAGQPQHF.

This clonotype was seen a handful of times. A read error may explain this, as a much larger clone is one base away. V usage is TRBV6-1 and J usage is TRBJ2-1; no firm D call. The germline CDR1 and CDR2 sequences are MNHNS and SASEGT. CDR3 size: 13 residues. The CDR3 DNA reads TGTGCCAGCAGTACTCGGCGAGACAATGGGCAGTTCTTC. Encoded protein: CASSTRRDNGQFF.

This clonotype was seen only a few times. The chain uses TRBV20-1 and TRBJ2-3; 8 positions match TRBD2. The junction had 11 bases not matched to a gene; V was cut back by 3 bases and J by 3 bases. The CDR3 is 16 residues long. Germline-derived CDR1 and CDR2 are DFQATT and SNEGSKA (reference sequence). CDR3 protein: CSASTLQTSVTDTQYF. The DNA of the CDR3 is TGCAGTGCTAGCACCCTACAGACTAGCGTGACAGATACGCAGTATTTT.

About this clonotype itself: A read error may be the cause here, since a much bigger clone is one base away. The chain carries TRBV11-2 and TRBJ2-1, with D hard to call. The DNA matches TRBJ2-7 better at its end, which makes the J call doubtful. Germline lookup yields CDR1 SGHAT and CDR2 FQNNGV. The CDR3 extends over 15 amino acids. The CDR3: CASSLDESSYNEQYF. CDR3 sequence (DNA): TGTGCCAGCAGCTTAGACGAGAGCTCCTACAATGAGCAGTACTTC.

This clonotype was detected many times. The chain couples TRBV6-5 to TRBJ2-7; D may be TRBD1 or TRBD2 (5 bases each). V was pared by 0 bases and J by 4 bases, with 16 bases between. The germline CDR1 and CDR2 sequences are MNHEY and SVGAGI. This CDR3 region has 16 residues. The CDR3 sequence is CASSYSIPGTGYEQYF. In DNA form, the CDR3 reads TGTGCCAGCAGTTACTCGATTCCAGGGACCGGATACGAGCAGTACTTC.

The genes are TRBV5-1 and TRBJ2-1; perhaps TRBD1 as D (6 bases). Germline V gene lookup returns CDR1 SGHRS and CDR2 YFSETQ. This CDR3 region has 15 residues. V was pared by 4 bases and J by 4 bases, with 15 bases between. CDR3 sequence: CASSTWQGTYNEQFF. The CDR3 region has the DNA TGCGCCAGCAGCACGTGGCAGGGGACATACAATGAGCAGTTCTTC. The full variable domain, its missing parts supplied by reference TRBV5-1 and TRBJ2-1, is KAGVTQTPRYLIKTRGQQVTLSCSPISGHRSVSWYQQTPGQGLQFLFEYFSETQRNKGNFPGRFSGRQFSNSRSEMNVSTLELGDSALYLCASSTWQGTYNEQFFGPGTRLTVL.

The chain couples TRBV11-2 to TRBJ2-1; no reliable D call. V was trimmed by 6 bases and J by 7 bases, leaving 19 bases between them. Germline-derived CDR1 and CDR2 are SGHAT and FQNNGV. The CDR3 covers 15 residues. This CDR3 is CASRLDHRRENEQFF. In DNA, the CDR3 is TGTGCCAGCAGGCTAGACCACCGAAGGGAAAATGAGCAGTTCTTC. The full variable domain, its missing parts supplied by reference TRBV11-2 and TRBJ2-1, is EAGVAQSPRYKIIEKRQSVAFWCNPISGHATLYWYQQILGQGPKLLIQFQNNGVVDDSQLPKDRFSAERLKGVDSTLKIQPAKLEDSAVYLCASRLDHRRENEQFFGPGTRLTVL.